The rows below give T cell receptor beta chains drawn from one sample of a study of cytomegalovirus exposure and HLA in healthy donors. The data were produced by immunoSEQ multiplex PCR, yet TCRdb's version contains in-frame clones alone and is incomplete. The sample includes 150,000 to 200,000 clones, approximately 70% seen only once; the top ten take around 7%. Sequenced input: PBMCs. The receptors were gathered from a man aged 40-49 years in good health and CMV-seropositive. CDR3s include the opening cysteine and the closing phenylalanine or tryptophan. The D gene is left open where the match is weak. Size tells how often a clone was seen (once, few, many) or the class of an expanded clone, and some rows leave it out.

abundance | d_gene | j_gene | v_gene | CDR3nt | CDR3aa
- | - | TRBJ2-7 | TRBV5-1 | TGCGCCAGCAGCCCGCCCCAGGGCTACGAGCAGTACTTC | CASSPPQGYEQYF
- | TRBD1 | TRBJ2-5 | TRBV19 | TGTGCTAGTAGTGGACGGACAGGTCAAGAGACCCAGTACTTC | CASSGRTGQETQYF
- | TRBD2 | TRBJ2-2 | TRBV7-7 | TGTGCTAGCAGCTTCGGGGGGGGCAACACCGGGGAGCTGTTTTTT | CASSFGGGNTGELFF
- | - | TRBJ1-2 | TRBV4-3 | TGCGCCAGCAGCCCCCATCAGGGGAGTTACTATGGCTACACCTTC | CASSPHQGSYYGYTF
- | TRBD2 | TRBJ2-5 | TRBV27 | TGTGCCAGCACCGGTCGGGGGGGCGCGGAGACCCAGTACTTC | CASTGRGGAETQYF
few | - | TRBJ2-1 | TRBV7-9 | TGTGCCAGCAGCTTAGGCCGAGGGTATCAGTTCTTC | CASSLGRGYQFF
- | - | TRBJ2-7 | TRBV4-3 | TGCGCCAGCAGCCCTGGGTTGGGCGCAGCCTACGAGCAGTACTTC | CASSPGLGAAYEQYF
- | - | TRBJ1-1 | TRBV11-2 | TGTGCCAGCAGCCTCAGGGAGAACACTGAAGCTTTCTTT | CASSLRENTEAFF
- | TRBD1 | TRBJ1-2 | TRBV2 | TGTGCCAGCAGGCTCCAGAGGACAGGCTATGGCTACACCTTC | CASRLQRTGYGYTF
- | - | TRBJ1-1 | TRBV27 | TGTGCCAGCAGTTTAAGAGGGTTGAACACTGAAGCTTTCTTT | CASSLRGLNTEAFF
- | TRBD1 | TRBJ1-4 | TRBV15 | TGTGCCACCAGCAAGGGACAGACCGCAACTAATGAAAAACTGTTTTTT | CATSKGQTATNEKLFF
- | - | TRBJ2-1 | TRBV6-5 | TGTGCCAGCAGTTACTCAGGGGCACTCGCCAATGAGCAGTTCTTC | CASSYSGALANEQFF
- | TRBD1 | TRBJ2-7 | TRBV15 | TGTGCCACCAGCAGGTGGGACAGGGGGGACGAGCAGTACTTC | CATSRWDRGDEQYF
few | - | TRBJ2-7 | TRBV30 | TGTGCCTGGAGTAAGACAGTCTACGAGCAGTACTTC | CAWSKTVYEQYF
- | TRBD1 | TRBJ2-3 | TRBV4-3 | TGCGCCAGCAGCCAATCGACAGGGGGCGTAGATACGCAGTATTTT | CASSQSTGGVDTQYF
- | - | TRBJ1-6 | TRBV27 | TGTGCCAGCAGCGGGTATCTCAATTCACCCCTCCACTTT | CASSGYLNSPLHF
- | - | TRBJ1-1 | TRBV6-5 | TGTGCCAGCAGTTACTTGGAGGAAGCTTTCTTT | CASSYLEEAFF
- | - | TRBJ2-7 | TRBV7-6 | TGTGCCAGCAGCTTATCAGGGGCCAACGAGCAGTACTTC | CASSLSGANEQYF
- | TRBD1 | TRBJ2-7 | TRBV5-1 | TGCGCCAGCAGCTTGGCGGGACAGGGGGCACGGAACGAGCAGTACTTC | CASSLAGQGARNEQYF
few | - | TRBJ1-1 | TRBV29-1 | TGCAGCGTTGATACAGGCCTCACTGAAGCTTTCTTT | CSVDTGLTEAFF
- | - | TRBJ2-7 | TRBV4-1 | TGCGCCAGCAGCCAAAGGGCGTTGGGGGGTGGGTACGAGCAGTACTTC | CASSQRALGGGYEQYF
- | TRBD1 | TRBJ1-5 | TRBV2 | TGTGCCAGCAGGGGGACAGGGATCTATCAGCCCCAGCATTTT | CASRGTGIYQPQHF
- | TRBD1 | TRBJ1-6 | TRBV12-5 | TGTGCTAGTGGGCCGGGGACAGGGGGCTTGGATAATTCACCCCTCCACTTT | CASGPGTGGLDNSPLHF
- | - | TRBJ2-1 | TRBV5-4 | TGTGCTCACACCCGGGGGAATGAGCAGTTCTTC | CAHTRGNEQFF
- | - | TRBJ2-5 | TRBV29-1 | TGCAGCGTTGAGGGCAGCCAAGAGACCCAGTACTTC | CSVEGSQETQYF
few | - | TRBJ1-5 | TRBV9 | TGTGCCAGCAGCGTATCCGGGGAACGCAATCAGCCCCAGCATTTT | CASSVSGERNQPQHF
few | - | TRBJ2-1 | TRBV5-5 | TGTGCCAGCAGCTTAACAGGGTTATCCCTCAATGAGCAGTTCTTC | CASSLTGLSLNEQFF
- | - | TRBJ1-2 | TRBV10-3 | TGTGCCATCAGTGAGGGATCGGGAGTGGGGGGCTACACCTTC | CAISEGSGVGGYTF
- | - | TRBJ2-3 | TRBV7-8 | TGTGCCAGCTGGGGGCAGGGTTGGTTGCCAGATACGCAGTATTTT | CASWGQGWLPDTQYF
once | TRBD1 | TRBJ2-7 | TRBV30 | TGTGCCTGGAGTGTGGGAGGGACAGGGGCTGGCGAGCAGTACTTC | CAWSVGGTGAGEQYF
- | - | TRBJ2-7 | TRBV10-3 | TGTGCCATCAAAGGGGAGGTCGGGGCCTACGAGCAGTACTTC | CAIKGEVGAYEQYF
- | - | TRBJ2-5 | TRBV7-2 | TGTGCCAGCAGCCACGGAGAGACCCAGTACTTC | CASSHGETQYF
- | TRBD1 | TRBJ2-7 | TRBV27 | TGTGCCAGCAGTCCTCGGGACAGCTCCTACGAGCAGTACTTC | CASSPRDSSYEQYF
- | - | TRBJ1-2 | TRBV4-1 | TGCGCCAGCAGCCCAGACCCGGGGGACTCTTATGGCTACACCTTC | CASSPDPGDSYGYTF
- | TRBD1 | TRBJ1-2 | TRBV6-1 | TGTGCCAGCACCTTCGGGACAGGGCCGTCCTATGGCTACACCTTC | CASTFGTGPSYGYTF
- | - | TRBJ2-4 | TRBV6-1 | TGTGCCAGCAGTGCGATTCCGGGAATGGCCAAAAACATTCAGTACTTC | CASSAIPGMAKNIQYF
- | TRBD1 | TRBJ2-3 | TRBV15 | TGTGCCACCAGTTGGGACAGGGGATTCACAGATACGCAGTATTTT | CATSWDRGFTDTQYF
few | - | TRBJ2-2 | TRBV5-1 | TGCGCCAGCAGCTTCGGAGTGGGCGGGTGGAACACCGGGGAGCTGTTTTTT | CASSFGVGGWNTGELFF
- | TRBD2 | TRBJ2-3 | TRBV4-3 | TGCGCCAGCAGCCAAGAGGCGGGGGGGCCAGATACGCAGTATTTT | CASSQEAGGPDTQYF
- | TRBD1 | TRBJ2-4 | TRBV29-1 | TGCAGCGTTGGACAGGGCTTAGCCAAAAACATTCAGTACTTC | CSVGQGLAKNIQYF